The 20 T cell receptor beta chains listed next were all sequenced from one sample in a study of T cell responses to AZD1222 COVID-19 vaccine. Measured with immunoSEQ multiplex PCR; TCRdb has only the in-frame clones, and not every one. This table has about 110,000 clones, roughly nine tenths appearing once. This material consisted of peripheral blood, taken on day 0 of AZD1222 vaccination. The origin of the receptors is an adult in good health.

Here the CDR3 DNA reads TGCAGTGCTCGTGTGTCTGGAAACACCATATATTTT. It translates to CSARVSGNTIYF. V and J are TRBV20-1 and TRBJ1-3; D unclear. Germline V lookup: CDR1 DFQATT, CDR2 SNEGSKA (reference sequence). V gave up 5 bases and J gave up 1 base, with 6 bases separating them. The CDR3 totals 12 residues.

V gene TRBV6-4 combines with J gene TRBJ1-1; D call uncertain. CDR3 length equals 13 residues. Germline V gene data show CDR1 as MRHNA and CDR2 as SNTAGT. The germline V and J ends were trimmed by 6 bases and 2 bases, with 10 bases remaining between them. The chain's CDR3 is CASRKSPNTEAFF. Written as DNA, the CDR3 is TGTGCCAGCAGGAAAAGTCCCAACACTGAAGCTTTCTTT.

The chain recombines TRBV27 with TRBJ2-3, with 7 positions matching TRBD1. Germline CDR1 MNHEY, CDR2 SMNVEV (reference sequence). CDR3 length: 15 amino acids. V dropped 1 base and J dropped 2; count of bases not matched to a gene: 3. The CDR3: CASSLWGQTTDTQYF. CDR3 bases: TGTGCCAGCAGTTTATGGGGACAGACCACAGATACGCAGTATTTT.

The V gene is TRBV28, the J gene TRBJ1-4; D perhaps matches TRBD1 (6 bases). Trimming pared 3 bases from V and 8 bases from J, leaving 16 bases between. Germline V CDR1 and CDR2: MDHEN, SYDVKM. The CDR3 extends over 15 amino acids. The CDR3 DNA reads TGTGCCAGCAGTTTCGTAGGGGGAGGGAGAGAAAAACTGTTTTTT. Protein product: CASSFVGGGREKLFF.

The chain combines TRBV2 with TRBJ1-5, with 9 bases aligning to TRBD1. The junction had 2 bases not matched to a gene; V was cut back by 1 base and J by 4 bases. Germline-derived CDR1 and CDR2 are SNHLY and FYNNEI. The CDR3 sequence is 15 residues long. CDR3 nucleotides: TGTGCCAGCAGTGAAGAGGGGACAGGGAATCAGCCCCAGCATTTT. Translation: CASSEEGTGNQPQHF.

J is TRBJ2-3 and V is TRBV10-3, with a weak D call TRBD2 (6 bases). Trimming shortened V by 7 bases and J by 6 bases, and 23 bases separated the two germline ends. The germline V gene has CDR1 ENHRY and CDR2 SYGVKD. This CDR3 spans 16 amino acids. CDR3 in DNA: TGTGCCATCATGGACCATCTCCTTCGCGGGGAGGATACGCAGTATTTT. It yields the protein CAIMDHLLRGEDTQYF.

This chain links TRBV7-9 with TRBJ1-5; D is possibly TRBD1 (6 bases). With 2 bases removed from V and 2 bases from J, the gap between germline ends came to 10 bases. Germline CDR1 reads SEHNR; CDR2 reads FQNEAQ (reference sequence). The length of the CDR3 is 15 residues. The DNA for the CDR3 is TGTGCCAGCAGCTTAAGCAGGGGAGGCAATCAGCCCCAGCATTTT. It yields the protein CASSLSRGGNQPQHF.

J is TRBJ2-5 and V is TRBV7-9; D remains unclear. V was shortened by 5 bases and J by 3 bases, with 13 bases between the two germline ends. The CDR3 loop spans 14 amino acids. Germline V gives CDR1 SEHNR, CDR2 FQNEAQ (reference sequence). CDR3 region: CASSVYIPEETQYF. The CDR3 coding sequence is TGTGCCAGCAGCGTTTACATCCCTGAAGAGACCCAGTACTTC.

J is TRBJ1-1 and V is TRBV6-1; D remains ambiguous. This CDR3 contains 14 residues. Germline CDR1 reads MNHNS; CDR2 reads SASEGT. V dropped 0 bases and J dropped 6 bases, with 11 bases sitting between them. Here the CDR3 reads CASSEAGEHPEAFF. CDR3 DNA: TGTGCCAGCAGTGAAGCGGGAGAACACCCTGAAGCTTTCTTT.

The rearrangement links TRBV19 to TRBJ2-1; 14 bases are a match to TRBD2. CDR1 LNHDA and CDR2 SQIVND come from the germline V gene (reference sequence). V lost 7 bases, J lost 8 bases, and 7 bases stayed unmatched. This CDR3 has 15 amino acids. The CDR3, as DNA: TGTGCCAGTACAACAGGGACTAGCGGGAGTCATGAGCAGTTCTTC. The encoded protein is CASTTGTSGSHEQFF. Full variable domain (rest looked up from reference TRBV19 and TRBJ2-1): DGGITQSPKYLFRKEGQNVTLSCEQNLNHDAMYWYRQDPGQGLRLIYYSQIVNDFQKGDIAEGYSVSREKKESFPLTVTSAQKNPTAFYLCASTTGTSGSHEQFFGPGTRLTVL.

The V gene is TRBV11-1, the J gene TRBJ1-1, with D possibly TRBD1 on 5 matching bases. The germline V and J ends were trimmed by 3 bases and 1 base, with 9 bases remaining between them. The CDR3 loop spans 14 amino acids. The germline V gene has CDR1 SGHAT and CDR2 FQDESV (reference sequence). The DNA of the CDR3 is TGTGCCAGCAGCTTCGGACACGGGAACACTGAAGCTTTCTTT. Encoded protein: CASSFGHGNTEAFF.

J is TRBJ2-7 and V is TRBV2; the D gene is possibly TRBD1 (6 bases). V shed 6 bases and J shed 7 bases, with 16 bases lying between them. This CDR3 has 13 amino acids. CDR1 SNHLY and CDR2 FYNNEI come from the germline V gene. In DNA form, the CDR3 reads TGTGCCAGCAGGGAGACAGGTTCATGGGAGCAGTACTTC. Translation: CASRETGSWEQYF.

CDR3 sequence (DNA): TGTGCCAGCAGTCTCTCGGGGGCCACAGATACGCAGTATTTT. Translated, it gives CASSLSGATDTQYF. The chain is built from TRBV7-6 and TRBJ2-3; either TRBD1 or TRBD2 may fit D (6 bases each). The germline V gene encodes CDR1 SGHVS and CDR2 FNYEAQ. This CDR3 is built from 14 residues. V gave up 6 bases and J gave up 2 bases, with 12 bases separating them.

This clone was seen only a few times. The chain combines TRBV2 with TRBJ1-5; TRBD1 matches at 7 bases. Germline V gene data show CDR1 as SNHLY and CDR2 as FYNNEI. Trimming removed 6 bases from V and 1 base from J; junction bases left unmatched: 3. CDR3 length: 14 residues. CDR3 bases: TGTGCCAGCAGCCTGACAGGGAGCAATCAGCCCCAGCATTTT. Translation: CASSLTGSNQPQHF.

This clone was counted once. The V call is TRBV5-4, the J call TRBJ2-2; TRBD2 might be the D (6 bases). V lost 3 bases, J lost 2 bases, and 11 bases lay in between. CDR3 size: 15 residues. The V gene's germline CDR1 is SGHNT and CDR2 YYREEE (reference sequence). The CDR3 sequence: CASSSTSVNTGELFF. CDR3 DNA: TGTGCCAGCAGCTCGACTAGTGTTAACACCGGGGAGCTGTTTTTT.

The chain has TRBV25-1 and TRBJ1-2; the D gene is possibly TRBD1 (6 bases). Trimming shortened V by 2 bases and J by 2 bases, and 15 bases separated the two germline ends. The CDR3 extends over 16 amino acids. Germline V gene data show CDR1 as MGHDK and CDR2 as SYGVNS. The CDR3 sequence is CASSETGQGTNYGYTF. The CDR3 nucleotides read TGTGCCAGCAGTGAAACAGGGCAAGGTACAAACTATGGCTACACCTTC.

CDR3 region: CATRIQGSGNTIYF. CDR3 in DNA: TGTGCCACCCGGATACAGGGCTCTGGAAACACCATATATTTT. This sequence joins TRBV6-5 and TRBJ1-3, with D maybe TRBD1 (6 bases). Trimming pared 10 bases from V and 0 bases from J, leaving 13 bases between. CDR3 size: 14 residues. Germline V gene sequence: CDR1 MNHEY, CDR2 SVGAGI.

This chain uses TRBV4-1 with TRBJ1-4; D is uncertain. Germline CDR1 and CDR2: MGHRA and YSYEKL. The CDR3 spans 17 residues. Between the trimmed V and J ends, which lost 0 bases and 3 bases, there was a span of 14 bases. CDR3 amino acids: CASSQERERTSNEKLFF. CDR3 DNA: TGCGCCAGCAGCCAAGAGAGGGAGAGAACCTCTAATGAAAAACTGTTTTTT.

The chain carries TRBV19 and TRBJ2-1; 13 bases align to TRBD2. J gave up 8 bases and V 9 bases, and 4 bases lay outside the gene matches. Germline V lookup: CDR1 LNHDA, CDR2 SQIVND (reference sequence). This CDR3 is built from 13 residues. The CDR3 DNA sequence: TGTGCCAGCACTAGCGGGAGGGGATATGAGCAGTTCTTC. Translated: CASTSGRGYEQFF.

J is TRBJ2-5 and V is TRBV5-1, with 7 bases that match TRBD2. The junction had 7 bases not matched to a gene; V was cut back by 0 bases and J by 5 bases. Germline-derived CDR1 and CDR2 are SGHRS and YFSETQ. There are 15 residues in the CDR3. This chain's CDR3 is CASSLEGLEVETQYF. The CDR3, as DNA: TGCGCCAGCAGCTTGGAAGGACTAGAAGTGGAGACCCAGTACTTC.